This T cell receptor (beta chain) was retrieved from a study of blood T cell repertoires in COVID-19 (dated by TCRdb to 2018 to 2021). Regarding the complete study: Samples covering the acute and convalescent phases of COVID-19 were provided by collaborators in the United States, Italy and Spain. The material from the prospective study consisted of cDNA or gDNA derived from T cells, B-cell-depleted T cells, or PBMCs. The dataset comprised deeply sampled blood TCRbeta repertoires from subjects exposed to, actively infected with, or recovered from COVID-19. A freely available public database, intended as a resource for researchers studying the immune response to SARS-CoV-2, is where the repertoires were released. The samples were drawn from the first 160 participants of the ongoing ImmuneRACE study and from 1,254 subjects provided by 6 global collaborators. Sample metadata almost always included a de-identified subject ID, COVID-19 status, age in years and sex. Where available, HLA class I and class II types were obtained from metadata supplied by the sample provider rather than from assay-based typing.

At one collaborating source in Seattle, patients were enrolled during active infection and were followed longitudinally through the course of disease. Collaborating institutions collected whole blood in K2EDTA tubes following their own protocols. For TCRbeta analysis, collaborators shipped samples as frozen whole blood, isolated PBMCs, or DNA extracted from either of those sample types. Study-level results and caveats: Clinical and demographic metadata were provided uncurated, with the amount varying by source and participant.

Comment on this clone: This clone's antigen is unknown. Per-base qualities were not stored, and no clone one base away is much larger.

TCRbeta CDR3 regions were amplified from genomic DNA using the immunoSEQ Assay, a bias-controlled multiplex PCR. On the authors' methods: Nucleated cell counts per sample were estimated from amplification of reference gene primers within the assay. To quantify the absolute abundance of each unique TCRbeta CDR3 rearrangement, sequence reads were collapsed and filtered. For each sample, productive Simpson clonality was calculated by taking the square root of Simpson's diversity index across productive rearrangements. The table was pulled from immuneACCESS by TCRdb, which kept in-frame rearrangements only. Such tables lose some clones; where checked, under half of the loss comes from unresolved V genes, and the rest has no known cause. D and trimming come from the DNA, and the V and J calls and clone size come from that table. The table for this sample lists just over 150,000 clones; 92% of them were counted only once. The ten largest clonotypes hold approximately 4.9% of the sample.

CDR1 SGDLS and CDR2 YYNGEE are derived from the germline V gene. V trim: 0 bases; J trim: 6 bases; unmatched bases: 9. The CDR3 contains 16 residues, cysteine and phenylalanine counted. Only CDR3 DNA is held: 48 bases, read in frame from base 1. Material: peripheral blood. This sequence originates from a man aged 25 to 40 with COVID-19, enrolled during active disease. The rearrangement combines TRBV9 with TRBJ2-1, with 7 bases matching TRBD2. CDR3 sequence: CASSVVGLAAPNEQFF. The DNA is as follows: TGTGCCAGCAGCGTAGTTGGCCTAGCGGCCCCCAATGAGCAGTTCTTC.